The source of this T cell receptor beta chain is a study of cytomegalovirus exposure and HLA in healthy donors. In the study overall: A subsequent analysis stated that the 120 or so validation repertoires were run on the same platform as the roughly 710 first-cohort repertoires.

As for this clone: Its antigen is undetermined.

The validation cohort, a group of 120 subjects, included the donors and was separate from the approximately 660-subject first cohort. Findings and limits, study-wide: A list of around 150 TCR beta chains associated with cytomegalovirus was given. Published work reported that the classifier diagnosed cytomegalovirus status with high specificity and sensitivity.

TCRdb's copy holds only in-frame clones and misses some; the assay was immunoSEQ multiplex PCR. The table has hundreds of thousands of clones, roughly 86% seen once. Trimming took off 6 bases at V and 1 base at J, with 18 bases between the two ends. This CDR3 has 16 amino acids. Germline V gives CDR1 SEHNR, CDR2 FQNEAQ (reference sequence). V and J are TRBV7-9 and TRBJ2-5, with a weak D call TRBD2 (7 bases). This TCR was sampled from a woman aged 25 to 39 in good health and CMV-seropositive. The sequenced material came from PBMCs. CDR3 sequence reads: CASSSGGATPQETQYF. DNA for the CDR3: TGTGCCAGCAGTTCTGGGGGGGCGACGCCCCAAGAGACCCAGTACTTC.